This T cell receptor (beta chain) was sequenced in a study of blood T cell repertoires in COVID-19. Study background: The United States, Italy and Spain provided the acute and convalescent COVID-19 samples. The analysed material was cDNA or gDNA that came from T cells, B-cell-depleted T cells, or PBMCs.

Cohorts were assigned according to the clinical history that participants reported. Trimming removed 1 base from V and 9 bases from J, with 16 bases in between. Germline assignment: CDR1 SGHVS and CDR2 FQNEAQ. CDR3 size: 15 residues. Original methodology: Amplification with reference gene primers provided the estimates of nucleated cell counts. Clones were read by immunoSEQ multiplex PCR, and TCRdb kept only the in-frame ones, dropping some. From that table come the V and J calls and clone size; the DNA was used to work out D and trimming. The repertoire consists of about 440,000 clones, with 90% occurring once and the leading ten covering 0.6%.

This sequence was found in a man aged 18 to 29 who had recovered from COVID-19. J is TRBJ1-5 and V is TRBV7-8; D ambiguous. The sample taken for sequencing was PBMCs or T cells enriched from blood (not recorded which). The CDR3 nucleotides are TGTGCCAGCAGCTTAGAAGGAGGCGGCTCGGGGCCCCAGCATTTT. Amino acids: CASSLEGGGSGPQHF.